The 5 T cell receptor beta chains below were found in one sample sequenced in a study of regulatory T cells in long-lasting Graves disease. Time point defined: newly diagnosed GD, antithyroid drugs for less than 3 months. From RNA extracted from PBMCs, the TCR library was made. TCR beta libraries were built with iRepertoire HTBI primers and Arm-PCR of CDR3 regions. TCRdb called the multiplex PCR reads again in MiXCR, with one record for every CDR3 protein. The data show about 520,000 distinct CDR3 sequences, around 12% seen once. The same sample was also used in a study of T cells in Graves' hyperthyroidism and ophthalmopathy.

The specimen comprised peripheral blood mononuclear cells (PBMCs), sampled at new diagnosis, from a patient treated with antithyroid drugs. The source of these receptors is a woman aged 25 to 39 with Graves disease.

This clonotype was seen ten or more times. The CDR3, as DNA: TGCAGTGCTAGAGGACCTAGCGGGAGGGCCAGAATTTTCGGCGAGCAGTACTTC. This encodes CSARGPSGRARIFGEQYF. The chain recombines TRBV20-1 with TRBJ2-7, with 12 bases lining up with TRBD2. This CDR3 region has 18 residues. V trimming: 1 base; J trimming: 6 bases; junction bases outside the gene matches: 16. Germline CDR1 and CDR2: DFQATT and SNEGSKA (reference sequence).

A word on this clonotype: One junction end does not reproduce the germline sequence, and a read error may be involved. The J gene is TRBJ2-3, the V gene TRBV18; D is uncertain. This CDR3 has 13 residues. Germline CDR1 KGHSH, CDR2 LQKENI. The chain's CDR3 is CASSPASTDTHYF. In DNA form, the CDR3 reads TGTGCCAGCTCACCGGCCTCCACAGATACGCACTATTTT.

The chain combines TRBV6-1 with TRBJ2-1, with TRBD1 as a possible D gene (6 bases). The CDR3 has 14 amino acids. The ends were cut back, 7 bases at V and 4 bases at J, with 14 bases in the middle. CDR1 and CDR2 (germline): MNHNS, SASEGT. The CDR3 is CASTMGTGYNEQFF. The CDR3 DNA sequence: TGTGCCAGCACCATGGGTACAGGGTACAATGAGCAGTTCTTC.

Written as DNA, the CDR3 is TGTGCCAGCAGCCAATACGGAGGTCGGACCTCGACTTTCTTT. This gives the protein CASSQYGGRTSTFF. This chain connects TRBV14 to TRBJ1-1; D not certain. CDR1 is SGHDN and CDR2 is FVKESK in the germline V gene. The CDR3 extends over 14 amino acids. Trimming took 2 bases from V and 12 from J, leaving 19 bases between them.

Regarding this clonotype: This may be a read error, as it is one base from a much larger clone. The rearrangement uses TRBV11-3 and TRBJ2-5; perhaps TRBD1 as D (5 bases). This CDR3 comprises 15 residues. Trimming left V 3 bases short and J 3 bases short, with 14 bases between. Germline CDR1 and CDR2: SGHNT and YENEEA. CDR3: CASSFGASSKETQYF. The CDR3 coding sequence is TGTGCCAGCAGCTTTGGGGCATCGTCGAAAGAGACCCAGTACTTC.